This entry is about one T cell receptor (beta chain). This sample is drawn from a study of cytomegalovirus exposure and HLA in healthy donors. Researchers ran the PCR with 60 Vbeta and 13 Jbeta primers. Sequencing used immunoSEQ multiplex PCR; TCRdb keeps in-frame clones, though not all of them. The sample holds roughly 160,000 clones, approximately 80% seen once. The germline V gene encodes CDR1 SNHLY and CDR2 FYNNEI. The ends were cut back, 6 bases at V and 0 bases at J, with 6 bases in the middle. CDR3 length: 12 amino acids. This sequence originates from a man aged 25 to 40 in good health and CMV-seropositive. This chain joins TRBV2 and TRBJ2-7; D uncertain. What was sequenced was PBMCs. CDR3 protein: CASRESSYEQYF. The CDR3 DNA is TGTGCCAGCAGGGAGAGCTCCTACGAGCAGTACTTC. Combining the CDR3 with reference TRBV2 and TRBJ2-7 gives the whole variable domain EPEVTQTPSHQVTQMGQEVILRCVPISNHLYFYWYRQILGQKVEFLVSFYNNEISEKSEIFDDQFSVERPDGSNFTLKIRSTKLEDSAMYFCASRESSYEQYFGPGTRLTVT.